This TCR beta chain comes out of a study of blood T cell repertoires in COVID-19. In the study overall: Some COVID-19 samples were acute and others convalescent; all came from the United States, Italy and Spain.

The protocol was immunoSEQ multiplex PCR, while the TCRdb copy is restricted to in-frame clones and leaves out a portion. The sample yields 200,000 to 250,000 clones, approximately 82% seen once. Germline CDR1 SGHRS, CDR2 YFSETQ. Trimming pared 5 bases from V and 0 bases from J, leaving 11 bases between. This CDR3 contains 14 residues. The chain recombines TRBV5-1 with TRBJ1-1, with no clear D. The receptor comes from a woman aged 40 to 49 with acute or convalescent COVID-19. The sample taken for sequencing was peripheral blood. Written as DNA, the CDR3 is TGCGCCAGCAGGCGGGAGAAGTTGAACACTGAAGCTTTCTTT. It specifies CASRREKLNTEAFF.